This TCR beta chain was identified in a study of control samples from healthy donors and cancer patients. Sequencing used immunoSEQ multiplex PCR; TCRdb keeps in-frame clones, though not all of them. Of approximately 110,000 clones listed, approximately 91% were seen once; the top ten hold less than 9.5%. The V and J ends lost 0 bases and 9 bases respectively, with 14 bases between them. The germline CDR1 and CDR2 sequences are SGHTA and FQGTGA. This CDR3 region has 15 residues. This TCR was recovered from a woman in her late teens or twenties in good health. The gene calls are TRBV7-3 and TRBJ2-2; a weak D match, TRBD1 (6 bases). Sequenced input: blood. The CDR3 loop is CASSLTALGDRELFF. The CDR3 DNA follows: TGTGCCAGCAGCTTAACCGCCTTAGGGGACAGGGAGCTGTTTTTT.